Below, 20 T cell receptor beta chains from the same sample are listed, as sequenced in a study of graft-versus-host responses after intestinal transplantation. Lamina propria and intraepithelial lymphocytes were released by processing graft tissue. The method was immunoSEQ multiplex PCR; TCRdb's version includes in-frame clones alone and lacks a portion of them. Of 15,000 or so clones detected, about 70% appear once; the ten largest clones hold roughly 25%. The starting material was ileum tissue, obtained 717 days after intestinal transplantation. Every receptor here comes from a human patient who received an intestinal transplant, so some T cells may come from the graft donor.

The chain uses TRBV11-3 and TRBJ2-1, with 14 nucleotides matching TRBD2. Germline trimming cut 5 bases from V and 9 bases from J; bases unmatched to any gene: 3. Germline CDR1 and CDR2: SGHNT and YENEEA. This CDR3 is 14 amino acids long. The CDR3 bases are TGTGCCAGCAGCCGGACTAGCGGGGGGAGTGAGCAGTTCTTC. Protein product: CASSRTSGGSEQFF.

About this clone itself: Lacking the conserved final phenylalanine or tryptophan, this CDR3 likely reflects a read error. No DNA is shown, since the ends of the CDR3 on it are uncertain; the CDR3 is the one TCRdb lists. The CDR3 sequence: CAWSVPGRKNSYEQCL. The chain is built from TRBV30 and TRBJ2-7. Germline assignment: CDR1 GTSNPN and CDR2 SVGIG (reference sequence). Ends included, the CDR3 has 16 residues.

The table lists this clone with a few counts. V gene TRBV11-2 combines with J gene TRBJ1-3, with a weak D call TRBD1 (5 bases). CDR3 size: 15 residues. V lost 5 bases to trimming and J lost 4 bases, with 15 bases between them. CDR1 and CDR2 from the germline V gene are SGHAT and FQNNGV. As DNA, the CDR3 is TGTGCCAGCAGCCCGGGACTGCTTGCCGGAAACACCATATATTTT. Its protein is CASSPGLLAGNTIYF.

The chain uses TRBV28 and TRBJ2-1; D is possibly TRBD2 (6 bases). Germline CDR1 and CDR2: MDHEN and SYDVKM. The CDR3 runs 14 residues. The germline V and J ends were trimmed by 5 bases and 3 bases, with 11 bases remaining between them. The CDR3: CASSVLGGYNEQFF. The CDR3 DNA sequence: TGTGCCAGCAGTGTGCTGGGGGGCTACAATGAGCAGTTCTTC.

In this sample, this clone turned up a few times. The CDR3 loop reads CAWQTGGGYTF. The CDR3 DNA reads as TGTGCCTGGCAGACAGGGGGAGGCTACACCTTC. The chain uses TRBV30 and TRBJ1-2, with 9 bases that match TRBD1. CDR1 and CDR2 (germline): GTSNPN, SVGIG (reference sequence). CDR3 length: 11 residues. V was clipped by 5 bases and J by 8 bases; unmatched bases: 3.

The V and J genes are TRBV6-1 and TRBJ2-5; TRBD1 matches at 11 bases. The tail of the sequence fits TRBJ2-7 better, so the J call may be wrong. The CDR3 is 14 amino acids. The germline V gene encodes CDR1 MNHNS and CDR2 SASEGT. The CDR3 protein is CASFRGTGGYEQYF. The CDR3 coding sequence is TGTGCCAGCTTCCGCGGGACAGGGGGCTACGAGCAGTACTTC.

The J gene is TRBJ2-1, the V gene TRBV12-2; TRBD1, the table's D call, was not compared with the DNA. TRBV12-2 is reported as a pseudogene. The CDR3 has 13 amino acids. The CDR3 is CASSSWGGNEQFF. CDR3 coding DNA: TGTGCCAGCAGCTCTTGGGGCGGCAATGAGCAGTTCTTC.

The table lists this clone with a few counts. The V gene is TRBV7-9, the J gene TRBJ2-7; D remains ambiguous. This CDR3 comprises 12 residues. The V end lost 1 base, the J end lost 5 bases, and 6 bases lay between the germline ends. Germline V gene data show CDR1 as SEHNR and CDR2 as FQNEAQ (reference sequence). The CDR3 nucleotides are TGTGCCAGCAGCTTAGGGACCCACGAGCAGTACTTC. Translating it yields CASSLGTHEQYF. The full variable domain, in which reference TRBV7-9 and TRBJ2-7 provide the parts outside the CDR3, is DTGVSQNPRHKITKRGQNVTFRCDPISEHNRLYWYRQTLGQGPEFLTYFQNEAQLEKSRLLSDRFSAERPKGSFSTLEIQRTEQGDSAMYLCASSLGTHEQYFGPGTRLTVT.

CDR3 protein: CASSEKTGGTDTQYF. The DNA of the CDR3 is TGTGCCAGCAGCGAAAAAACGGGAGGCACAGATACGCAGTATTTT. The V gene is TRBV5-4, the J gene TRBJ2-3, with a tentative D call TRBD2 (6 bases). The ends were cut back, 4 bases at V and 1 base at J, with 13 bases in the middle. CDR3 length equals 15 residues. Germline assignment: CDR1 SGHNT and CDR2 YYREEE (reference sequence). The whole variable domain, filled in from reference TRBV5-4 and TRBJ2-3, reads ETGVTQSPTHLIKTRGQQVTLRCSSQSGHNTVSWYQQALGQGPQFIFQYYREEENGRGNFPPRFSGLQFPNYSSELNVNALELDDSALYLCASSEKTGGTDTQYFGPGTRLTVL.

This clone was counted once. The junction departs from the called germline gene at one end, perhaps through a read error. CDR3 amino acids: CASRLERDSRHEQYF. Here the CDR3 DNA reads TGTGCCAGCAGGTTAGAGCGGGACTCCCGGCACGAGCAGTACTTC. The chain couples TRBV7-8 to TRBJ2-7, with TRBD2 matching 7 bases. Germline values: CDR1 SGHVS, CDR2 FQNEAQ. The CDR3 is 15 residues long.

The rearrangement links TRBV7-2 to TRBJ2-7, with D perhaps matching TRBD2 (6 bases). V lost 3 bases to trimming and J lost 6 bases, with 12 bases between them. Per germline, CDR1 SGHTA and CDR2 FQGNSA. CDR3 length: 13 amino acids. The CDR3 protein is CASSFTTEGEQYF. The CDR3 DNA follows: TGTGCCAGCAGCTTCACCACGGAGGGCGAGCAGTACTTC.

The chain employs TRBV5-6 and TRBJ1-1, with 8 bases aligning to TRBD1. Germline loops: CDR1 SGHDT, CDR2 YYEEEE. This CDR3 is built from 14 residues. Trimming removed 3 bases from V and 6 bases from J; junction bases left unmatched: 7. This CDR3 reads CASSWEDRVAEAFF. Here the CDR3 DNA reads TGTGCCAGCAGCTGGGAGGACAGGGTGGCTGAAGCTTTCTTT.

CDR3 region: CASKEGASGYEQYF. In DNA form, the CDR3 reads TGTGCCAGCAAGGAGGGGGCTAGCGGTTACGAGCAGTACTTC. V usage is TRBV11-2 and J usage is TRBJ2-7; D may correspond to TRBD1 or TRBD2 (7 bases each). CDR1 SGHAT and CDR2 FQNNGV come from the germline V gene. This CDR3 contains 14 residues. V lost 7 bases to trimming and J lost 4 bases, with 17 bases between them.

This clone showed up just a few times. V usage is TRBV2 and J usage is TRBJ1-1, with D uncertain. CDR3 length: 13 amino acids. Germline loops: CDR1 SNHLY, CDR2 FYNNEI. V was clipped by 1 base and J by 0 bases, with 3 bases between them. The CDR3 here is CASSEEMNTEAFF. The CDR3 DNA reads as TGTGCCAGCAGTGAAGAGATGAACACTGAAGCTTTCTTT.

The chain joins TRBV11-3 to TRBJ2-3; 8 nucleotides match TRBD2. The V gene end was trimmed by 7 bases and the J gene end by 2 bases; junction bases not matched to a gene: 5. The length of the CDR3 is 14 residues. In germline, CDR1 is SGHNT, CDR2 YENEEA. In DNA, the CDR3 is TGTGCCAGCACCGGGGGGGCAACCACAGATACGCAGTATTTT. Amino acids: CASTGGATTDTQYF. The whole variable domain, filled in from reference TRBV11-3 and TRBJ2-3, reads EAGVVQSPRYKIIEKKQPVAFWCNPISGHNTLYWYLQNLGQGPELLIRYENEEAVDDSQLPKDRFSAERLKGVDSTLKIQPAELGDSAVYLCASTGGATTDTQYFGPGTRLTVL.

This chain connects TRBV7-9 to TRBJ2-3, with D perhaps given as TRBD1 or TRBD2 (6 bases each). V dropped 5 bases and J dropped 8 bases, with 11 bases sitting between them. CDR1 SEHNR and CDR2 FQNEAQ come from the germline V gene (reference sequence). CDR3 size: 12 residues. The CDR3 spells CASSRQEGTQYF. The CDR3 DNA reads TGTGCCAGCAGCCGACAGGAGGGTACGCAGTATTTT.

This clone was observed a handful of times. The chain recombines TRBV7-9 with TRBJ2-5; D remains unclear. The CDR3 covers 11 residues. CDR1 SEHNR and CDR2 FQNEAQ come from the germline V gene (reference sequence). V was trimmed by 6 bases and J by 5 bases, leaving 7 bases between them. In DNA, the CDR3 is TGTGCCAGCAGTCGAGGCGAGACCCAGTACTTC. The encoded protein is CASSRGETQYF.

This clone was observed a handful of times. The rearrangement uses TRBV2 and TRBJ1-5, with TRBD1 matching over 7 bases. Germline CDR1 and CDR2: SNHLY and FYNNEI. There are 15 residues in the CDR3. The trim removed 5 bases at V and 5 bases at J, leaving 9 bases unmatched. This CDR3 reads CASSPGQVVDQPQHF. The CDR3 coding sequence is TGTGCCAGCAGTCCCGGACAGGTTGTAGATCAGCCCCAGCATTTT.

Remarks on this clone: The same CDR3 can be traced to other DNA sequences in this sample. The rearrangement joins TRBV5-1 to TRBJ2-3; TRBD2 agrees at 8 bases. The V gene end was trimmed by 4 bases and the J gene end by 4 bases; junction bases not matched to a gene: 8. The CDR3 covers 15 residues. CDR1 SGHRS and CDR2 YFSETQ come from the germline V gene. The CDR3 region is CASSLWTGGPDTQYF. In nucleotides, the CDR3 is TGCGCCAGCAGCCTTTGGACGGGAGGGCCAGATACGCAGTATTTT. The complete variable domain, with remaining parts taken from reference TRBV5-1 and TRBJ2-3, reads KAGVTQTPRYLIKTRGQQVTLSCSPISGHRSVSWYQQTPGQGLQFLFEYFSETQRNKGNFPGRFSGRQFSNSRSEMNVSTLELGDSALYLCASSLWTGGPDTQYFGPGTRLTVL.

V usage is TRBV25-1 and J usage is TRBJ1-5; tentatively, D is TRBD1 (5 bases). Germline V CDR1 and CDR2: MGHDK, SYGVNS. V was trimmed by 7 bases and J by 5 bases, leaving 15 bases between them. The CDR3 runs 14 residues. The CDR3 nucleotides read TGTGCCAGCAACAGGCTGTGGTACGATCAGCCCCAGCATTTT. As protein: CASNRLWYDQPQHF.